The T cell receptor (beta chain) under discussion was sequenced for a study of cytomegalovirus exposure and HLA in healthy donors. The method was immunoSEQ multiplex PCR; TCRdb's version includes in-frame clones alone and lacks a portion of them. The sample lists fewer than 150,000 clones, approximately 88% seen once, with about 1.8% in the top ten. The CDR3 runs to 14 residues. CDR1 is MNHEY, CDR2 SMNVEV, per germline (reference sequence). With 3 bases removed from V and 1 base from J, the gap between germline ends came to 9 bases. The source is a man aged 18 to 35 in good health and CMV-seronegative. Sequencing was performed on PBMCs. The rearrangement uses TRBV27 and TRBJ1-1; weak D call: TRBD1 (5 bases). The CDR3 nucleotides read TGTGCCAGCAGTTTGCAGGGTGGGAACACTGAAGCTTTCTTT. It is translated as CASSLQGGNTEAFF.